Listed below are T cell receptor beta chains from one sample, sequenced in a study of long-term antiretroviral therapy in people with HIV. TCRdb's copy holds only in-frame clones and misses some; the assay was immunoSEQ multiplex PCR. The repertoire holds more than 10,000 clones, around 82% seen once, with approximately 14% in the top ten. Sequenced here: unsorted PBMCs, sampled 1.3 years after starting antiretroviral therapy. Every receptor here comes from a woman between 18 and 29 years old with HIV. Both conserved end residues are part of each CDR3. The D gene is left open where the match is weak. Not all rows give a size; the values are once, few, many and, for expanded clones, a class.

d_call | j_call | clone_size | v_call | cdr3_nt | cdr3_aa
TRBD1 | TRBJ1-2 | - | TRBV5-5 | TGTGCCAGCAGCTTGGAGGCAGGGGGTTTTGGCTACACCTTC | CASSLEAGGFGYTF
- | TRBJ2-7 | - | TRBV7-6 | TGTGCCAGCAGCCCCGGGGCCCAGGGGTCCTACGAGCAGTACTTC | CASSPGAQGSYEQYF
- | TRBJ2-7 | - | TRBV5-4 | TGTGCCAGCAGCTTGGCCGGGCAGGGCAACACCTACGAGCAGTACTTC | CASSLAGQGNTYEQYF
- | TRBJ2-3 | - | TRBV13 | TGTGCCAGCAGCTTAGGCCATGGGTTGGATACGCAGTATTTT | CASSLGHGLDTQYF
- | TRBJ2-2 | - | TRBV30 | TGTGCCTGGATAAAGGATAACACCGGGGAGCTGTTTTTT | CAWIKDNTGELFF
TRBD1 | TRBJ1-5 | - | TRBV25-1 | TGTGCCAGCAGTGACCGGAAGGGGGCTAGCAATCAGCCCCAGCATTTT | CASSDRKGASNQPQHF
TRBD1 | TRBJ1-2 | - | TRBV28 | TGTGCCAGCAGTGGTAACACAGGGGAATCCTATGGCTACACCTTC | CASSGNTGESYGYTF
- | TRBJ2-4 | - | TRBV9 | TGTGCCAGCAGCGTAGCGGGAGTCACCAAAAACATTCAGTACTTC | CASSVAGVTKNIQYF
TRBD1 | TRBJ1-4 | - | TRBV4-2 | TGTGCCAGCAGCCGCAATACGGGGACAGGGGACGAAAAACTGTTTTTT | CASSRNTGTGDEKLFF
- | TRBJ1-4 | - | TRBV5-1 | TGCGCCAGCAGCTTGGGTTCCCCAGACGAAAAACTGTTTTTT | CASSLGSPDEKLFF
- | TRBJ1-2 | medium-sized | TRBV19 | TGTGCCAGTGCCGGGACGATGTTCCTCGGGAACTATGGCTACACCTTC | CASAGTMFLGNYGYTF
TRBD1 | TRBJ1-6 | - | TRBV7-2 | TGTGCCAGCAGCTTAGGCGGACCGGTGTCAGGGGGCAATTATTCACCCCTCCACTTT | CASSLGGPVSGGNYSPLHF
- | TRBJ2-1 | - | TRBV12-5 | TGTGCTAGTGGTTTGGCCCGAGCGGCCTACAATGAGCAGTTCTTC | CASGLARAAYNEQFF
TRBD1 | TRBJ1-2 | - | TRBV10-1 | TGCGCCAGCACTCCGAACGACAGGGGGGATAGTTTCGCCTTCTATGGCTACACCTTC | CASTPNDRGDSFAFYGYTF
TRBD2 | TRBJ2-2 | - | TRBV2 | TGTGCCAGCAGTCTACTAGCGGCGAACACCGGGGAGCTGTTTTTT | CASSLLAANTGELFF
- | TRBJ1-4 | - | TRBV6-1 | TGTGCCAGCAGTGAGAGGGACACAACTAATGAAAAACTGTTTTTT | CASSERDTTNEKLFF
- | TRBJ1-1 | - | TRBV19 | TGTGCCAGTATCGAGGGCATGGGATGGGGGACTGAAGCTTTCTTT | CASIEGMGWGTEAFF
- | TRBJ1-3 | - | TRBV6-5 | TGTGCCAGCAGTTACGGGTCCGCCTCTGGAAACACCATATATTTT | CASSYGSASGNTIYF
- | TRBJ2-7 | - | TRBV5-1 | TGCGCCAGCAGCCCGGTTCTTGGGCCTAAACTGGGCGAGCAGTACTTC | CASSPVLGPKLGEQYF
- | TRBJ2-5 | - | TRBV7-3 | TGTGCCAGCAGCTTAGCCCCAAATAGAGGAGAGACCCAGTACTTC | CASSLAPNRGETQYF
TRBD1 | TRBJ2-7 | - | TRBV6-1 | TGTGCCAGCACCCGGGACAGGGGAACCTACGAGCAGTACTTC | CASTRDRGTYEQYF
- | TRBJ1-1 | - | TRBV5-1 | TGCGCCAGCAGCTTGGCGGGGGCGTTGAACACTGAAGCTTTCTTT | CASSLAGALNTEAFF